This T cell receptor (beta chain) was sequenced during a study of cytomegalovirus exposure and HLA in healthy donors (dated by TCRdb to between 2016 and 2019). Some background on the complete study: In an earlier analysis of about 560 of the donors, less than 350 Gb of sequence data and approximately 100 million unique TCR beta sequences from roughly 190 million T cells were reported. Using immunosequencing, the study profiled T cell repertoires from 500 to 800 subjects and related those repertoires to cytomegalovirus serostatus. To decide whether each TCR beta V gene segment behaved as functional or pseudogenic, an earlier analysis of some 600 of the donors relied on high-throughput TCR beta sequencing. A later genetic analysis took genome-wide SNP genotypes for 398 of the 666 donors and used that subset as a discovery cohort. Across roughly 420 genotyped donors of the cohort, an average of about 240,000 unique TCR beta nucleotide sequences per donor were sequenced, and roughly a sixth of those sequences were non-productive. To study patterns of TCR occurrence, a later analysis re-analyzed previously published TCR beta repertoires from hundreds of donors and added high-resolution HLA genotyping. Every repertoire in the discovery cohort had been generated on one and the same sequencing platform. Class I and class II HLA loci were covered by the typing at four-digit resolution. Along with the approximately 600-subject first cohort, a separate validation cohort of around 120 different subjects was used. Rather than using new phenotypic data, the later analysis identified candidate immune exposures from TCR beta sequences and from how often those sequences occurred across donors. Alongside the repertoire data, information on donor age, sex, ethnicity and CMV serostatus was compiled. The study combined high-throughput TCR immunosequencing, statistical association of individual TCRs with disease status, and machine learning to predict cytomegalovirus infection status. The number of typed donors differed by locus: 629-630 for A, B, C, DRB1 and DQB1; 522 for DQA1; approximately 600 for DPA1; and around 490 for DPB1. Among the 398 genotyped donors, more than 70% belonged to the genetic ancestry cluster associated with self-reported Caucasian donors. The study aimed to test whether cataloging public T cell receptors could reveal signatures of past pathogen exposure. Because of strong linkage in the cohort, roughly five DR-DQ haplotypes were treated as single units for association and clustering. About 330 gigabases of sequencing data and roughly 80 million unique TCR sequences made up an early release that covered under 750 HLA-typed donors. Broad study findings and their caveats: Only TCR beta chains were sequenced in this cohort, and the absence of alpha or paired-chain data limited detectable features. Most TCR sequences were observed very rarely across donors, whereas some public TCRs were present in many individuals. The classifier was reported to diagnose cytomegalovirus status with high specificity and sensitivity in both the original and validation cohorts. Linkage disequilibrium might explain the correlated functional status among segregating V segments, but an unknown experimental factor could not be ruled out. Compared with the roughly 720-donor mean, donors in an Asian-associated ancestry cluster had fewer N-insertions in productive TCRs, according to a later genetic analysis. Presence/absence analyses assumed roughly uniform sequencing depth across donors, an assumption that may not hold. A later analysis found that most CMV-associated TCR beta chains appeared HLA-restricted, with HLA associations seemingly driven largely by CMV exposure. V-gene and J-gene trimming of TCR beta chains was associated with a missense DCLRE1C variant in a later genetic analysis, and the association was replicated in an independent cohort. A later analysis found that HLA-associated TCR beta chains were more clonally expanded and had lower generation probabilities than equally common non-associated chains. The only immune exposure information available for the cohort was CMV serostatus. Because some donors lacked HLA typing at each locus, the association tests relied only on the typed subset. A further reported finding was that TCR beta sequences accurately predicted the HLA-A and HLA-B alleles for most subjects in the first cohort. Some IMGT-functional V segments, including TRBV6-2 and TRBV6-3, could not be told apart with the 87-base-pair reads, so those segments were excluded. The study gave a list of 150 to 200 TCR beta chains associated with cytomegalovirus. In vitro tests confirmed that three of the cytomegalovirus-associated TCR beta chains recognize cytomegalovirus antigens. At a false discovery rate of 0.05, a later analysis linked 15,000 to 20,000 TCR beta sequences to specific HLA alleles. In an earlier analysis of more than 450 of the donors, most TCR beta V segments were observed in productive rearrangements about 90% or about 30% of the time, broadly matching IMGT annotations. A later analysis reported that several top co-occurrence clusters appeared linked to parvovirus B19, influenza, CMV and Epstein-Barr virus. In a later analysis, TCR association rates were found to vary across HLA loci, with the most associated TCRs seen for DRB1 alleles and the fewest for HLA-C alleles. Because counts were too low, around 17 rarely observed V segments, including chromosome 9 orphons, were left out of the earlier analysis of 587 of the donors. Assigning TCR associations to individual alleles was difficult when HLA alleles, especially DR and DQ, strongly co-occurred. According to the authors, the approach could potentially be generalized to other disease states and immunological phenotypes. A cluster of highly shared sequence variants was judged likely to be a technical artifact of the sequencing pipeline.

Turning to this clone: What antigen it recognizes has not been identified. No base quality information exists; no much larger clone differs at one position.

Library preparation was by the immunoSEQ multiplex PCR assay. For the multiplex PCR, a mixture combining 60 forward primers for TCR Vbeta segments and 13 reverse primers for TCR Jbeta segments was used. Amplification of the CDR3 region of rearranged TCR beta genes was performed with a multiplex PCR assay on genomic DNA. The Illumina HiSeq System was used to sequence the amplified TCR beta libraries as 87-base-pair reads. As for the original processing: A later analysis tallied 75 million to 95 million unique TCR beta chains across the 600 to 700 repertoires, and 10 million to 11 million of those chains were shared by two or more donors. Raw reads were error-corrected and collapsed into unique sequences with a nearest-neighbor algorithm that merged closely related sequences to remove PCR and sequencing errors. V, D and J gene segments were assigned by aligning CDR3 sequences to IMGT reference sequences. For a sequence to be retained, at least a six-nucleotide match to both a V gene segment and a J gene segment was required. Rearrangements were called productive when the CDR3 lacked stop codons and stayed in frame with V and J; all others were non-productive. CDR3 was defined by IMGT convention, running from the second conserved V-encoded cysteine to the conserved J-encoded phenylalanine. The earlier analysis of a few hundred of the donors excluded sequences that lacked an unambiguous match to a single V gene segment. An earlier analysis of 450 to 650 of the donors called V segments functional above 56.7% productive rearrangements and segregating when the between-donor standard deviation exceeded 5%. To diagnose cytomegalovirus status from the catalog of TCR beta chain sequences, a statistical classification framework was built. In a later analysis, TCR nucleotide sequences were compared against IMGT/GENE-DB human TR gene sequences so that V and J genes could be assigned. A later analysis assigned CDR3 sequences and most-parsimonious VDJ recombination scenarios with the TCRdist pipeline. In a later analysis, every TCR beta chain was defined by the combination of its CDR3 amino acid sequence and its V-gene family, and reads without a unique V-gene family were dropped. To address suspected cross-contamination and a sequencing artifact, a later analysis removed a few hundred highly shared, low-generation-probability nucleotide sequences. In a later analysis, a clonal expansion index for each public chain was calculated from normalized within-repertoire ranks of inferred template counts. In a later analysis, generation probabilities were computed with a VDJ recombination model fitted to out-of-frame rearrangements, and the resulting probabilities were checked against IGoR. In a later analysis, hypergeometric tests were used to score TCR-TCR, TCR-HLA and TCR-CMV co-occurrence, with a repertoire-size bias correction applied to TCR pairs. A later analysis estimated false discovery rates by permuting HLA or CMV assignments 20 times. A later analysis grouped co-occurring TCRs with DBSCAN, adding TCRdist sequence similarity when clustering within HLA-allele-positive subsets. Co-occurrence clustering excluded repertoires with fewer than 30,000 or more than 120,000 public chains, plus five with anomalous nucleotide sharing. This immuneACCESS table, as held by TCRdb, lists in-frame sequences with V and J called but not all clones. Of the missing ones, under half trace to an unresolved V gene in checked studies; the others have no known cause. V and J calls plus clone size are reproduced from that table; the DNA served to infer D and trimming. The sample records more than 200,000 clones, roughly 83% of which are singletons. The top ten clonotypes cover 1.3% to 1.5% of the sample.

The cohort consisted of 670 or so healthy bone marrow donors. Cohort members were all nominally healthy when sampled, although unrecorded immune exposures were likely present. The donor tested CMV seronegative and was one of the 352 seronegative cohort members. Every donor gave a peripheral blood sample, and the peripheral blood mononuclear cells from that sample were used for TCR beta sequencing. Genomic DNA extraction from the blood cell samples was performed with the Qiagen DNeasy Blood Extraction Kit. V is reduced by 8 bases and J by 1 base, leaving a spacing of 21 bases between them. Inclusive of the bounding cysteine and phenylalanine, the CDR3 is 16 residues long. This entry keeps only the CDR3 DNA: 48 bases, framed from base 1. Looking up the germline V gene (reference sequence) yields CDR1 LNHDA and CDR2 SQIVND.

Sample: PBMCs. The clonotype originates from a girl aged 5 to 17 in good health and CMV-seronegative. The rearranged chain carries TRBV19 and TRBJ2-7; 6 matching bases give a weak D call of TRBD1. Here is the DNA: TGTGCCAGTGGTCCGACCGGGACACTGGTTTCCTACGAGCAGTACTTC. Its coded protein is CASGPTGTLVSYEQYF.